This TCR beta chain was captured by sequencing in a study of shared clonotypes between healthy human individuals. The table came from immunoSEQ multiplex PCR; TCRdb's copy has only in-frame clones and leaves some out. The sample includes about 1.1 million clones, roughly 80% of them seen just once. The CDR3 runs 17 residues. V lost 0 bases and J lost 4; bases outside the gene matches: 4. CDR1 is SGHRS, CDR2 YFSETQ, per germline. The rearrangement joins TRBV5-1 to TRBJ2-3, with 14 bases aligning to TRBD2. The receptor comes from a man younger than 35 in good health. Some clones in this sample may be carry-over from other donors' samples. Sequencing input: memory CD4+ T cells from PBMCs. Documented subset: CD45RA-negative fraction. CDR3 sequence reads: CASSLEGLAGAADTQYF. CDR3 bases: TGCGCCAGCAGCTTGGAGGGACTAGCGGGAGCGGCAGATACGCAGTATTTT.